The source of this T cell receptor (beta chain) is a study of blood T cells in healthy people across ages. A sample-barcoded 5' primer and a J-beta primer mix were used in a second PCR of roughly 6 to 11 cycles. Tagging of each cDNA molecule was performed by a template-switch adaptor with 12 random nucleotides. TCRdb recomputed calls from the 5' RACE reads with MiXCR, one row per CDR3 protein. The data show under 2,000,000 distinct CDR3 sequences, around half seen once. Total RNA extracted from each sample amounted to at least 6 micrograms. There are 13 residues in the CDR3. Trimming took off 3 bases at V and 1 base at J, with 10 bases between the two ends. Germline CDR1 reads DFQATT; CDR2 reads SNEGSKA (reference sequence). This clonotype came up many times. What it binds is unknown. Study outcomes and limitations: Long-lived donors had more naive CD4+ cells and higher diversity than aged donors.

The receptor was derived from a woman aged 40-49 years in good health. Sequenced: blood. V gene TRBV20-1 combines with J gene TRBJ2-7; D may be TRBD2 (6 bases). The CDR3: CSASSGLSYEQYF. Here the CDR3 DNA reads TGCAGTGCTAGTTCGGGACTTTCCTACGAGCAGTACTTC.